This T cell receptor (beta chain) originates from a study of blood T cell repertoires in COVID-19. The protocol was immunoSEQ multiplex PCR, while the TCRdb copy is restricted to in-frame clones and leaves out a portion. The table includes approximately 110,000 clones, approximately 74% detected once. Seattle enrolled patients during active infection and tracked them longitudinally. Germline CDR1 reads SGHTA; CDR2 reads FQGNSA. The CDR3 totals 16 residues. J gave up 4 bases and V 3 bases, and 7 bases lay outside the gene matches. This clonotype originated in a man at least 80 years old with COVID-19, enrolled during active disease. Sequencing used peripheral blood. The chain has TRBV7-2 and TRBJ2-3; 10 bases align to TRBD1. The CDR3 protein is CASSFTRTGGPDTQYF. The CDR3 DNA sequence: TGTGCCAGCAGCTTCACCCGGACAGGGGGTCCAGATACGCAGTATTTT.